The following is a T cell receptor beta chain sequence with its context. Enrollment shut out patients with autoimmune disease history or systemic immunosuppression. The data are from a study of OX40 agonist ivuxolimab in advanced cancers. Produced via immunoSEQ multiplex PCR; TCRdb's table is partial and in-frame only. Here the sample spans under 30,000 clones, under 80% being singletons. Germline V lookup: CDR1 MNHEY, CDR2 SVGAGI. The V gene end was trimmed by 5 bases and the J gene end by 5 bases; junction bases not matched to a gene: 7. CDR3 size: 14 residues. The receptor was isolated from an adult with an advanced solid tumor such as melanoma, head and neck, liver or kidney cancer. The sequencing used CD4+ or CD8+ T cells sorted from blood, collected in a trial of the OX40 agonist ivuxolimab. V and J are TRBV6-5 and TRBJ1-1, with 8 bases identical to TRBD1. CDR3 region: CASSLDRGWTEAFF. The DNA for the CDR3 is TGTGCCAGCAGTCTCGACAGGGGATGGACTGAAGCTTTCTTT.